In this sample, the clone carrying this T cell receptor (beta chain) turned up many times. Its antigen is currently unknown. This record comes from a study of T cells in Graves' hyperthyroidism and ophthalmopathy. Notes on the study in general: Expanded thyroid clonotypes (above 0.001) were mostly also found in blood.

Germline trimming cut 5 bases from V and 7 bases from J; bases unmatched to any gene: 8. From germline, CDR1 is KGHSH and CDR2 LQKENI. CDR3 size: 14 residues. The TCR beta CDR3 regions underwent amplification using RNA transcripts as the source. During a first-round RT-PCR of the TCR CDR3, the HTBI primer set was used. MiXCR, applied by TCRdb to the multiplex PCR reads, yields one record per CDR3 protein. The sample has around 200,000 distinct CDR3 sequences; about a sixth are singletons. Patients counted as stable if ophthalmopathy did not develop within 18 months. The TCR was taken from a man aged 35 to 55 with Graves' hyperthyroidism. What was sequenced was blood. The V call is TRBV18, the J call TRBJ2-1, with TRBD1 matching 7 bases. The CDR3 bases are TGTGCCAGCTCAGAAGGGGGCGGGCGGAATGAGCAGTTCTTC. Amino acid sequence: CASSEGGGRNEQFF.